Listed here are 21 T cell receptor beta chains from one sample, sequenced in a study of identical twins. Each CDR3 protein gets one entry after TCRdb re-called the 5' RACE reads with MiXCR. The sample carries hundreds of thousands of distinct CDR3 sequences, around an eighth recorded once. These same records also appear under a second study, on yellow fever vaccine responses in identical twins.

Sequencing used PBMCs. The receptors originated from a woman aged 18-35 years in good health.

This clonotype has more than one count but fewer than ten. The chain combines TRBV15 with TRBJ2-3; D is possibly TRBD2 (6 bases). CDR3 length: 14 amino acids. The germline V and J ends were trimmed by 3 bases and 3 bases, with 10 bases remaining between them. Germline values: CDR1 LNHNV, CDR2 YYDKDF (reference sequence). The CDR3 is CATSRFRGTDTQYF. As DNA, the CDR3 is TGTGCCACCAGCAGGTTTCGGGGGACAGATACGCAGTATTTT.

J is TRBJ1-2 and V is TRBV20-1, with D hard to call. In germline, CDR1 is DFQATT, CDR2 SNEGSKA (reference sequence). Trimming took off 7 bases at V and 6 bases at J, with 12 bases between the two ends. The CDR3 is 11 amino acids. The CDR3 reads CSVRVSDGYTF. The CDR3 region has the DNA TGCAGTGTCCGGGTCTCCGATGGCTACACCTTC.

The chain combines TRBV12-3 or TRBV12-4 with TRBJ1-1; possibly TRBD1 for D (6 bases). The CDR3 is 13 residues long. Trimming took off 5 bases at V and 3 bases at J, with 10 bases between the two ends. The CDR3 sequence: CASSEGTHTEAFF. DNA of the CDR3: TGTGCCAGCAGTGAAGGGACACACACTGAAGCTTTCTTT.

CDR3 DNA sequence: TGCGCCAGCAGCCAAGCCTGGACTAGCAGCACAGATACGCAGTATTTT. Translating gives CASSQAWTSSTDTQYF. The chain carries TRBV4-1 and TRBJ2-3, with 8 bases identical to TRBD2. Unmatched junction bases numbered 3, after V lost 1 base and J lost 0 bases. The CDR3 loop spans 16 amino acids. Looked up from germline, CDR1 is MGHRA and CDR2 is YSYEKL.

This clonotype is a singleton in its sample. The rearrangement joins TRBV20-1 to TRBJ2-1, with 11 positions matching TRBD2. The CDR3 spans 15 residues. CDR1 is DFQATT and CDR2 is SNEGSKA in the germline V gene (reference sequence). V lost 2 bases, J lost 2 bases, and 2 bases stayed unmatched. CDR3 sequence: CSARLLAGAYNEQFF. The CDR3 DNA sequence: TGCAGTGCTAGACTACTAGCGGGAGCCTACAATGAGCAGTTCTTC.

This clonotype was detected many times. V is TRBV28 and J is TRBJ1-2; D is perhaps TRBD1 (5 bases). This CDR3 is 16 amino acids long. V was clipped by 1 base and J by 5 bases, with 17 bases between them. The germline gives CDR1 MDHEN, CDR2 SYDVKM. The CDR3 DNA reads TGTGCCAGCAGTTTATTTTGGACCCGTCGGGGGTATGGCTACACCTTC. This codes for CASSLFWTRRGYGYTF.

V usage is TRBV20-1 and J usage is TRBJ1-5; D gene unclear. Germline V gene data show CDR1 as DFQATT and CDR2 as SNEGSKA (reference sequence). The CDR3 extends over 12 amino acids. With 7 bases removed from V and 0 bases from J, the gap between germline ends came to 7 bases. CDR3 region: CSVQPSNQPQHF. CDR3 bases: TGCAGTGTGCAGCCTAGCAATCAGCCCCAGCATTTT.

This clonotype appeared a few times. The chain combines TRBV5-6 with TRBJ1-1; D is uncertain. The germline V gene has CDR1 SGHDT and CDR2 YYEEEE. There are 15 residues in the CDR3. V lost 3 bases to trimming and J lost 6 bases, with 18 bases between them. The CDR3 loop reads CASSWEGTRGPEAFF. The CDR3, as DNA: TGTGCCAGCAGCTGGGAGGGTACCCGAGGTCCTGAAGCTTTCTTT.

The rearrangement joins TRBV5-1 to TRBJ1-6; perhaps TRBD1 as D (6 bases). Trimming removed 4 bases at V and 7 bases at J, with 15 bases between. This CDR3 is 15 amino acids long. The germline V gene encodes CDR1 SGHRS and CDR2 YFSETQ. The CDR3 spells CASSQRQAENSPLHF. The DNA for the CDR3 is TGCGCCAGCAGCCAAAGACAGGCGGAGAATTCACCCCTCCACTTT.

The CDR3 sequence: CASTAHRGDGYTF. The CDR3 DNA follows: TGTGCCAGCACCGCGCACAGGGGGGATGGCTACACCTTC. The J gene is TRBJ1-2, the V gene TRBV12-3 or TRBV12-4; 8 nucleotides line up with TRBD1. After removal of 7 bases from V and 6 bases from J, the junction contained 7 bases not matched to a gene. The CDR3 is made up of 13 amino acids.

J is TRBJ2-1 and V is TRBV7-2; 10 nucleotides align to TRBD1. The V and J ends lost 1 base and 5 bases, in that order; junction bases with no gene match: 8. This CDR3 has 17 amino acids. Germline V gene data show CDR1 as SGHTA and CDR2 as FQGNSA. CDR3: CASSLGRGDRGHNEQFF. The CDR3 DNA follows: TGTGCCAGCAGCTTAGGAAGAGGGGACAGGGGCCACAATGAGCAGTTCTTC.

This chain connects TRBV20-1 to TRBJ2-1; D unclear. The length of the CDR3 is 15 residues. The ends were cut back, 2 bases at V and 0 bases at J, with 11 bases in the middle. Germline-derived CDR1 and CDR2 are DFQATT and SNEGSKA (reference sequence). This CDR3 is CSARLSISSYNEQFF. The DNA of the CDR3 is TGCAGTGCTAGACTTAGCATTAGCTCCTACAATGAGCAGTTCTTC.

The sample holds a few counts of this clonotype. The CDR3 coding sequence is TGTGCCAGCAGCTCCAACCAGGGAAGTTATTCACCCCTCCACTTT. As protein: CASSSNQGSYSPLHF. This chain connects TRBV5-6 to TRBJ1-6, with D possibly TRBD1 on 5 matching bases. Trimming removed 3 bases from V and 8 bases from J, with 15 bases in between. Germline V gives CDR1 SGHDT, CDR2 YYEEEE. There are 15 residues in the CDR3.

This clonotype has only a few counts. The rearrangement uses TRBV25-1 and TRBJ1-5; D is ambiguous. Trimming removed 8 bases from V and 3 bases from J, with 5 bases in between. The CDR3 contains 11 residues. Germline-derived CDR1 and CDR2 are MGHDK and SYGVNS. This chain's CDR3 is CASGFNQPQHF. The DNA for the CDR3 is TGTGCCAGCGGCTTCAATCAGCCCCAGCATTTT.

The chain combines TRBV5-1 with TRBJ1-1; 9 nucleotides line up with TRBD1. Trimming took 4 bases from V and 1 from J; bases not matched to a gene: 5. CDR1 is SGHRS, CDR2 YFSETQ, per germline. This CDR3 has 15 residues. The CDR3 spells CASSVQGAGNTEAFF. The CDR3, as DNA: TGCGCCAGCAGCGTACAGGGGGCGGGGAACACTGAAGCTTTCTTT.

In nucleotides, the CDR3 is TGTGCCACCAGTGATTACCCTAGCGGGGGGCCCAACAATGAGCAGTTCTTC. This gives the protein CATSDYPSGGPNNEQFF. The chain employs TRBV24-1 and TRBJ2-1; TRBD2 matches at 11 bases. The CDR3 consists of 17 residues. V lost 2 bases and J lost 5; bases outside the gene matches: 7. Germline V gene lookup returns CDR1 KGHDR and CDR2 SFDVKD.

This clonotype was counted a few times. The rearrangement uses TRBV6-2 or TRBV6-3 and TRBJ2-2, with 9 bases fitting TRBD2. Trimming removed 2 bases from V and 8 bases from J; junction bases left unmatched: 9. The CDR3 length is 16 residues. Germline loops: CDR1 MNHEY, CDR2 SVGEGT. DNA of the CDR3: TGTGCCAGCAGTTACCTACCCAGCCTAGCGGGGGGGGAGCTGTTTTTT. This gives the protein CASSYLPSLAGGELFF.

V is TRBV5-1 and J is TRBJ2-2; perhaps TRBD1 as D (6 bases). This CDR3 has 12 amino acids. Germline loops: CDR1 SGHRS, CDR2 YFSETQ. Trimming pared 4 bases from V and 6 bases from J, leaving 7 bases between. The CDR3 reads CASSHRAGELFF. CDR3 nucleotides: TGCGCCAGCAGCCACAGGGCCGGGGAGCTGTTTTTT.

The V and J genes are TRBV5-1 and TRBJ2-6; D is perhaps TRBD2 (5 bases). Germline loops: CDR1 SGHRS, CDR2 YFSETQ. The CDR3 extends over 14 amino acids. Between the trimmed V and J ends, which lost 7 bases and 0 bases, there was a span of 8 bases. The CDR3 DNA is TGCGCCAGCGGACTGAGCTCTGGGGCCAACGTCCTGACTTTC. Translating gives CASGLSSGANVLTF.

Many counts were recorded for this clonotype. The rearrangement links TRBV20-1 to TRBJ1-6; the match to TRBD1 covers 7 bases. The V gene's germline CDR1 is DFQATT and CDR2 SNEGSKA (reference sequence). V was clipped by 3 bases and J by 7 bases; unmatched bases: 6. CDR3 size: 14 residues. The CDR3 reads CSASVLTGNSPLHF. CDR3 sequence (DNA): TGCAGTGCTAGTGTTCTGACAGGGAATTCACCCCTCCACTTT.

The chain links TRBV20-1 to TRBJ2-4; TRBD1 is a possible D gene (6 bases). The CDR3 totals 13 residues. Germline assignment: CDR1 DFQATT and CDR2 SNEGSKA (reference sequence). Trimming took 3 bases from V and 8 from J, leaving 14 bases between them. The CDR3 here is CSASLAGADIQYF. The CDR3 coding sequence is TGCAGTGCTAGCTTGGCAGGGGCGGACATTCAGTACTTC.